What follows describes a single TCR beta chain. The data originate from a study of blood T cell repertoires in COVID-19. For the study at large: From the United States, Italy and Spain came samples of acute and convalescent COVID-19. T cells, B-cell-depleted T cells, or PBMCs supplied cDNA or gDNA.

The authors' processing: Researchers report that nucleated cell counts were estimated from reference gene primer amplification. Repertoires were generated with immunoSEQ multiplex PCR, while TCRdb's copy carries only in-frame clones and drops some. The V and J calls and clone size come from that table; D and trimming were worked out from the DNA. The sample includes about 140,000 clones, less than 80% seen only once; the top ten take 3.5% to 5%. Germline loops: CDR1 SGHTA, CDR2 FQGNSA. This CDR3 has 16 amino acids. With V trimmed by 5 bases and J by 2 bases, 5 bases remained unmatched. Specimen: peripheral blood. This rearrangement joins TRBV7-2 to TRBJ2-6; TRBD1 matches at 8 bases. This TCR was sampled from a woman aged 80 or over with active or convalescent COVID-19. The CDR3 is CASSLQGAAGANVLTF. CDR3 DNA: TGTGCCAGCAGCCTCCAGGGGGCCGCTGGGGCCAACGTCCTGACTTTC.